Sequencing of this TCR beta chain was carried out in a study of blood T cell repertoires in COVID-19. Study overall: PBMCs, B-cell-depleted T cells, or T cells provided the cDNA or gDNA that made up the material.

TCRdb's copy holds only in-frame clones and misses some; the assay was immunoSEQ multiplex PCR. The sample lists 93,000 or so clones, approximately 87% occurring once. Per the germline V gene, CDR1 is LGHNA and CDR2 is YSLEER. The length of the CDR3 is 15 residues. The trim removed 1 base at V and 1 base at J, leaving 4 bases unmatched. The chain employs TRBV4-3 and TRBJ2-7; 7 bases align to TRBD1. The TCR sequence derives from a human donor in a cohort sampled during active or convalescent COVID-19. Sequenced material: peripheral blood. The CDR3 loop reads CASSQVPGQSYEQYF. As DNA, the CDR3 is TGCGCCAGCAGCCAAGTCCCGGGACAGTCCTACGAGCAGTACTTC.